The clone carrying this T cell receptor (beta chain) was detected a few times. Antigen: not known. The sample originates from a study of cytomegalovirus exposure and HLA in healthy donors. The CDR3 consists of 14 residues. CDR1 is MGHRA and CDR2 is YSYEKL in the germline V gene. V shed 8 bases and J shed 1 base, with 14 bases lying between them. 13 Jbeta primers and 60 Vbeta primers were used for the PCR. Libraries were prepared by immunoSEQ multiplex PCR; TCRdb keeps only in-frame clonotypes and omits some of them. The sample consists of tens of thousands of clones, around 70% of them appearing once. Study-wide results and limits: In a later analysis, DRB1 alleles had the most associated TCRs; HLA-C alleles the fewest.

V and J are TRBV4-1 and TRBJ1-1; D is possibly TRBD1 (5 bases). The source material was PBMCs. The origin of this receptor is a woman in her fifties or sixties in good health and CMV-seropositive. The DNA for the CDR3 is TGCGCCAGCCGAGGGACTTTGCGGAACACTGAAGCTTTCTTT. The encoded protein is CASRGTLRNTEAFF.